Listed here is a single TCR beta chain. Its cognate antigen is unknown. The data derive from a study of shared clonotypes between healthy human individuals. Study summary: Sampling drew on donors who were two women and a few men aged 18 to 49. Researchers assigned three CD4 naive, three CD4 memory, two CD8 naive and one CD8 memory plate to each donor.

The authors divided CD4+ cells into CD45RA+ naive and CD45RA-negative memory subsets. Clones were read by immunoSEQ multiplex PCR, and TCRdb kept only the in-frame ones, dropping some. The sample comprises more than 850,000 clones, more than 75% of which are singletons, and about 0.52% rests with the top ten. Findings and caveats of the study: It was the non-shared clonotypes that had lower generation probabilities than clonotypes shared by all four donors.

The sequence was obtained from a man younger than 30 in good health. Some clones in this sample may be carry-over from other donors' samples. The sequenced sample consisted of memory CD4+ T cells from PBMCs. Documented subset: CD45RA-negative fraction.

CDR3 region: CASRRDRGYTDTQYF. The CDR3 bases are TGTGCCAGCAGGAGGGACAGGGGGTACACAGATACGCAGTATTTT. The chain is built from TRBV2 and TRBJ2-3; 11 bases align to TRBD1. V lost 6 bases, J lost 2 bases, and 4 bases stayed unmatched. From germline, CDR1 is SNHLY and CDR2 FYNNEI. This CDR3 contains 15 residues.